This T cell receptor beta chain was documented in a study of Graves' ophthalmopathy and Graves' hyperthyroidism (dated by TCRdb to about 2018). Regarding the study in general: Peripheral blood was collected at initial diagnosis, before any treatment. Once sampling was done, hyperthyroidism patients were given methimazole at a starting dose of 30 mg daily, while ophthalmopathy patients were given high-dose intravenous methylprednisolone. In total, 135 blood samples were TCR-sequenced: around 42 ophthalmopathy, some 80 hyperthyroidism and some 17 hyperthyroidism-to-ophthalmopathy patients. The study used signatures of the TCR beta repertoire to tell Graves' ophthalmopathy apart from Graves' hyperthyroidism and to predict which patients would progress to ophthalmopathy. For training and testing, the 95 to 100 patients in the discovery cohort were randomly divided in a 7:3 ratio. To explore V-J signatures distinguishing ophthalmopathy from hyperthyroidism, a discovery set of roughly 100 patients (roughly 45 ophthalmopathy, 57 stable hyperthyroidism) was enrolled. The independent validation cohort included approximately 19 hyperthyroidism patients plus 17 patients who later progressed from hyperthyroidism to ophthalmopathy. In a handful of hyperthyroidism patients, the T-cell repertoires found in thyroid tissue were compared with those found in blood. The research as a whole found: No statistical method was used to predetermine the sample size, and group allocation was not hidden from the investigators. Most of the expanded thyroid clonotypes with a frequency above 0.001 were also detected in blood, and it was suggested that the thyroid immune response may be reflected by blood repertoires. In cross-validation, the 13-signature model distinguished ophthalmopathy from stable hyperthyroidism with less than 90% sensitivity and roughly 84% specificity, while in the test set the corresponding values were roughly 80% and 75%. In validation, the model predicted ophthalmopathy progression with about 71% sensitivity and 72.22% specificity; some 13 predicted patients were CT-confirmed with GO in a median of approximately six months.

For repertoire sequencing, the TCR beta CDR3 regions were amplified from RNA transcripts. A first-round RT-PCR used HTBI primers with the Qiagen OneStep RT-PCR kit, followed by a second-round multiplex PCR, size selection and purification. Sequencing of the libraries was carried out on an Illumina HiSeq2000 in paired-end mode with 100 bp reads. Per the original workflow: Reads were processed with SOAPnuke, discarding reads with adapters, uncalled bases, mean Phred below 15, or no exact constant-primer or identifier match. High-quality paired reads were merged with COPE v1.2.5. Clonotypes were defined as unique nucleotide sequences and were aligned to IMGT TRB V, D and J references using MiTCR v1.1. The analysis was limited to V-J combinations with a frequency above 0.0001, which together covered about 99% of the repertoires. For each V-J combination, a TCR clonal expansion and chaos score was defined as the ratio of F50 clonal expansion to chaos observed in the TCRdist matrix. Welch's t-statistics and random forest were used to reduce the features to about 12 V-J combinations, which were then used as input to a naive Bayes classifier. The Morisita-Horn index was used to measure how similar the thyroid and blood repertoires were. In-frame beta chains were kept once TCRdb had trimmed the public reads at Q25 with fastp and called clones with MiXCR. CDR3 protein sequences are deduplicated, and each keeps its most common genes and DNA. In this record, the V and J calls reflect TCRdb's handling and not the investigators' own analysis. This sample lists hundreds of thousands of distinct CDR3 sequences; 22% were detected once. The top ten constitute more than 5.5% of the sample.

Hyperthyroidism was defined as stable when no progression to ophthalmopathy occurred within 18 months of follow-up. The hyperthyroidism patients were 18 to 65 years old and newly diagnosed, with a disease duration of less than 2 months. Anyone with other autoimmune diseases, uncontrolled infections, pregnancy or lactation was excluded from the study. Diagnosis was based on clinical symptoms, serum thyroxine, TRAb, thyroid ultrasound and orbital computed tomography. Using Ficoll-Paque density gradient centrifugation, PBMCs were isolated from about 10 ml of fresh peripheral blood. Total RNA was extracted with Trizol reagent and quality-checked on an Agilent 2100 Bioanalyzer. The V end loses 0 bases and the J end loses 3 bases, and a stretch of 8 bases separates them. The CDR3 runs 14 amino acids, cysteine and phenylalanine included. CDR3 DNA only is kept here, 42 bases in frame from base 1. CDR1 SGHTA and CDR2 FQGNSA are derived from the germline V gene.

On this clonotype itself: What antigen it recognizes has not been identified. There are no base qualities to consult, and no much larger clone falls within one base.

This TCR was recovered from a woman under 30 with stable Graves' hyperthyroidism. Some clones in this sample may be carry-over from other donors' samples. Donor details come from another sample of the same person, matched by shared clones. Sequencing used peripheral blood. Rearrangement joined TRBV7-2 to TRBJ2-5; the D gene is perhaps TRBD2, from 6 matching bases. The DNA is TGTGCCAGCAGCTTAGCGCGGAGGGAAGAGACCCAGTACTTC. It encodes CASSLARREETQYF.